This T cell receptor beta chain was sequenced for a study of cytomegalovirus exposure and HLA in healthy donors. The wider study: Earlier sequencing of some 190 million T cells yielded 90 million to 140 million unique TCR beta sequences. The study's findings and limits: Among TCR beta chains of equal frequency, HLA-associated ones were more clonally expanded in a later analysis. In a later analysis, at a false discovery rate of 0.05, 17,000 or so TCR beta sequences were associated with HLA alleles. Analyses of presence and absence presupposed an approximately uniform sequencing depth across donors.

Germline CDR1 reads SGHNT; CDR2 reads YYREEE (reference sequence). V was cut by 4 bases and J by 3 bases, with 17 bases left in between. This CDR3 contains 16 residues. PCR was performed using 60 Vbeta and 13 Jbeta primers. The assay was immunoSEQ multiplex PCR, and TCRdb's table has in-frame clones only and misses some. The profile shows over 150,000 clones, roughly four fifths of them singletons. On this clone itself: Its specificity is not known.

The rearrangement uses TRBV5-4 and TRBJ2-4; possible D gene TRBD1, 6 bases. The receptor comes from a woman in her twenties or thirties in good health and CMV-seropositive. Material for sequencing was PBMCs. The CDR3 nucleotides read TGTGCCAGCAGCCCATATTCAGGGGCGGTCAAAAACATTCAGTACTTC. Encoded protein: CASSPYSGAVKNIQYF.